This TCR beta chain was obtained from a study of CD8 T cells in Susac syndrome. CD8+ and CD4+ T cells from blood underwent TCR beta sequencing, which was carried out in a high-throughput format. CDR1 and CDR2 (germline): PRHDT, FYEKMQ (reference sequence). After removal of 2 bases from V and 7 bases from J, the junction contained 5 bases not matched to a gene. The CDR3 runs 15 residues. With random hexamers, roughly 0.45 to 1 ug RNA was reverse transcribed. It was immunoSEQ multiplex PCR that amplified TCR beta CDR3 across 54 Vbeta and 13 Jbeta. TCRdb independently ran MiXCR on the immunoSEQ multiplex PCR reads; one entry per CDR3 protein. The sample lists some 120,000 distinct CDR3 sequences, 90% to 95% occurring once.

The sequencing sample was made of CD4+ T cells from PBMCs. This sequence originates from a human donor in good health. The chain employs TRBV13 and TRBJ1-5; TRBD1 aligns across 10 bases. The CDR3 DNA follows: TGTGCCAGCAGCTTAAGACAGGGGGCCCGACAGCCCCAGCATTTT. Amino acid sequence: CASSLRQGARQPQHF.